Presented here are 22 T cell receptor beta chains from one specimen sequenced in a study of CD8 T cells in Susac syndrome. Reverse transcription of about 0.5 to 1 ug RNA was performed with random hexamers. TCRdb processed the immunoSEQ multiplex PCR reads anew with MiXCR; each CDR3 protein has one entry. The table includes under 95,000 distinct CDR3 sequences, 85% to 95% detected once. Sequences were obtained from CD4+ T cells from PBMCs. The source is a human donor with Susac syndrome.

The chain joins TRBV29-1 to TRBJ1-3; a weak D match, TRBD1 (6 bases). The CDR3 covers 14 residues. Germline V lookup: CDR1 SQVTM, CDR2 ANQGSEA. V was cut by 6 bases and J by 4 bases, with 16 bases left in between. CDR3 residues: CSVGTSPGGNTIYF. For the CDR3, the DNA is TGCAGCGTCGGGACATCCCCGGGAGGAAACACCATATATTTT.

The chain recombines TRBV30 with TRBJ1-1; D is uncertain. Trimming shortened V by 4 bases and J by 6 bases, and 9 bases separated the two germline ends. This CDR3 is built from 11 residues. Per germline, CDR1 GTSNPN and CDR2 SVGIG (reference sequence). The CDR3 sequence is CAWKGFSEAFF. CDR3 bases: TGTGCCTGGAAAGGGTTTTCTGAAGCTTTCTTT.

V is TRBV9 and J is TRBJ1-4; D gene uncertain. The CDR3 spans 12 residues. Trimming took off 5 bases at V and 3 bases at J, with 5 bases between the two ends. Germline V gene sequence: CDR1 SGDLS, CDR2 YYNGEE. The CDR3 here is CASSRPNEKLFF. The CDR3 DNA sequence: TGTGCCAGCAGTCGGCCTAATGAAAAACTGTTTTTT.

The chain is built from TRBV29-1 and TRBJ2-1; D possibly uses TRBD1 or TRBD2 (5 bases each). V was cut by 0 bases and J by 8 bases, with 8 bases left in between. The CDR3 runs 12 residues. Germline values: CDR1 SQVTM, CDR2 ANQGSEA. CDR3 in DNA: TGCAGCGTTGAAGATTTGGGGGATGAGCAGTTCTTC. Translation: CSVEDLGDEQFF.

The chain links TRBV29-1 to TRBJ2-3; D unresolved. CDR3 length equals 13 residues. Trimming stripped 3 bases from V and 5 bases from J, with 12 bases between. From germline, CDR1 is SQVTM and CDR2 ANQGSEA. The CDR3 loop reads CSVDGLGRDTQYF. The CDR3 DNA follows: TGCAGCGTTGATGGTCTAGGGCGAGATACGCAGTATTTT.

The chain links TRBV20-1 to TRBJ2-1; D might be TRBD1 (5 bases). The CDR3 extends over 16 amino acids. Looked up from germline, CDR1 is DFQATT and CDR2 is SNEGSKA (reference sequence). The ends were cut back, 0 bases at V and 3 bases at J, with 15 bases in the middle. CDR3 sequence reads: CSARDGAPKNYNEQFF. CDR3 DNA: TGCAGTGCTAGAGATGGGGCACCTAAAAACTACAATGAGCAGTTCTTC.

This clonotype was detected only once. The CDR3 DNA reads TGTGCCAGCAGGGGATCCCGGGACGGACCGAGCTACGAGCAGTACTTC. The encoded protein is CASRGSRDGPSYEQYF. The V gene is TRBV7-9, the J gene TRBJ2-7; D might be TRBD1 or TRBD2, each matching 5 bases. The CDR3 length is 16 residues. With 6 bases removed from V and 3 bases from J, the gap between germline ends came to 21 bases. Germline assignment: CDR1 SEHNR and CDR2 FQNEAQ (reference sequence).

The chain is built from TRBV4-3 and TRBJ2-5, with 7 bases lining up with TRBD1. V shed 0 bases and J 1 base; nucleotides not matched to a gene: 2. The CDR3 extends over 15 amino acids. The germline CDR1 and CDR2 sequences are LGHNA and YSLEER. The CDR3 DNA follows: TGCGCCAGCAGCCAAGAAGACAGGGTCCAAGAGACCCAGTACTTC. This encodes CASSQEDRVQETQYF.

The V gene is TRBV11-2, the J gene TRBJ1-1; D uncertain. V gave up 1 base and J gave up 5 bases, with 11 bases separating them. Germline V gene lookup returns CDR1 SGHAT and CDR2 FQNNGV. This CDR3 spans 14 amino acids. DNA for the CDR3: TGTGCCAGCAGCTTAGTACGGGCAGGAACTGAAGCTTTCTTT. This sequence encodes CASSLVRAGTEAFF.

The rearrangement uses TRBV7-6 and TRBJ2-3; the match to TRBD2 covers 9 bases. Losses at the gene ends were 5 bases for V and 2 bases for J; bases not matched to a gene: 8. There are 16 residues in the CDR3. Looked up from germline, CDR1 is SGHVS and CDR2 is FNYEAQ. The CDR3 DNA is TGTGCCAGCAGCCCCACGGGACTAGCAGACACAGATACGCAGTATTTT. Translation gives CASSPTGLADTDTQYF.

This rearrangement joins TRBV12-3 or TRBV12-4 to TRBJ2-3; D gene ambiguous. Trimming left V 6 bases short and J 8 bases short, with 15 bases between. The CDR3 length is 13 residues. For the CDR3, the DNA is TGTGCCAGCAGGGTCGTGGCCGCAGGTACGCAGTATTTT. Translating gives CASRVVAAGTQYF.

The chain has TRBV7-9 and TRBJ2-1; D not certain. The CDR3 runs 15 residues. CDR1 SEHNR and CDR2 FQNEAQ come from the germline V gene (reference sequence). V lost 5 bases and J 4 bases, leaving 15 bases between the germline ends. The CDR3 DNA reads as TGTGCCAGCAGCCCATCAGGCCAGTTTTACAATGAGCAGTTCTTC. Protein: CASSPSGQFYNEQFF.

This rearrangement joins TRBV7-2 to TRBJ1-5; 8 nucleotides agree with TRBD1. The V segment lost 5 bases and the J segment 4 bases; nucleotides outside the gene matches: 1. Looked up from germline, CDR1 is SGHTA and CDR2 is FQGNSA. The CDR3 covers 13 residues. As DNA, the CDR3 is TGTGCCAGCAGCGGACAGGGTAATCAGCCCCAGCATTTT. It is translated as CASSGQGNQPQHF.

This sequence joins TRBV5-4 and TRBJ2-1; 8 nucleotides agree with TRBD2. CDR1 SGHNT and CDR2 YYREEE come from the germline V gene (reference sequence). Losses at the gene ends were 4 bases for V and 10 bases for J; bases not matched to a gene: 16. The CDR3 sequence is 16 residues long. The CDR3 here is CASSPPSPGTSLEQFF. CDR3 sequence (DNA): TGTGCCAGCAGCCCCCCCAGTCCCGGGACTAGTTTGGAGCAGTTCTTC. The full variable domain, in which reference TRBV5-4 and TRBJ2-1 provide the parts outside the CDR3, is ETGVTQSPTHLIKTRGQQVTLRCSSQSGHNTVSWYQQALGQGPQFIFQYYREEENGRGNFPPRFSGLQFPNYSSELNVNALELDDSALYLCASSPPSPGTSLEQFFGPGTRLTVL.

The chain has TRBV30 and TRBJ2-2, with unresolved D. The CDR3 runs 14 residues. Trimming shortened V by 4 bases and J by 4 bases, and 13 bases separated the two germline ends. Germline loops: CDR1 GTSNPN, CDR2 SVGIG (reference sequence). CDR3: CAWTLTHPTGELFF. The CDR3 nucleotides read TGTGCCTGGACACTGACACACCCCACCGGGGAGCTGTTTTTT.

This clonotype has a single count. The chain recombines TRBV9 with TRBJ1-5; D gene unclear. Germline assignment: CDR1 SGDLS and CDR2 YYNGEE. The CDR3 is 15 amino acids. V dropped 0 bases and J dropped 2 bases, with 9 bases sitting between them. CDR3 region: CASSVGVFGNQPQHF. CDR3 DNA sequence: TGTGCCAGCAGCGTAGGCGTTTTCGGCAATCAGCCCCAGCATTTT. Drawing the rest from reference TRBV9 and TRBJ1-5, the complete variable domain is DSGVTQTPKHLITATGQRVTLRCSPRSGDLSVYWYQQSLDQGLQFLIQYYNGEERAKGNILERFSAQQFPDLHSELNLSSLELGDSALYFCASSVGVFGNQPQHFGDGTRLSIL.

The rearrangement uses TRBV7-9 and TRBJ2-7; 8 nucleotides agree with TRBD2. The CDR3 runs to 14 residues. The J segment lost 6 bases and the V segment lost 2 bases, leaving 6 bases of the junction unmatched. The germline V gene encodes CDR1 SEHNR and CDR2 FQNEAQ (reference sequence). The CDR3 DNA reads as TGTGCCAGCAGCTTATTAGCGGGGAAGATCGAGCAGTACTTC. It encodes CASSLLAGKIEQYF.

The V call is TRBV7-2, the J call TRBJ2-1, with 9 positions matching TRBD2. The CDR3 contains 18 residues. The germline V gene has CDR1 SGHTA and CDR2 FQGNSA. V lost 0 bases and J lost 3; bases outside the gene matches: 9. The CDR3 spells CASSLAGSGGRIYNEQFF. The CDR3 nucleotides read TGTGCCAGCAGCTTAGCGGGTAGCGGGGGCCGTATCTACAATGAGCAGTTCTTC.

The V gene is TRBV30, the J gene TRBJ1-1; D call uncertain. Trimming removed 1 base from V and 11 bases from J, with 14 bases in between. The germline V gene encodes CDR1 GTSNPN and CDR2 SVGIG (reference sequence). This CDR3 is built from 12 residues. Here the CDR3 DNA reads TGTGCCTGGAGTGAGGAGACCCCCGGTGCTTTCTTT. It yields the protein CAWSEETPGAFF.

Here the CDR3 reads CASSRDPEASQPQHF. The DNA for the CDR3 is TGTGCCAGCAGCCGGGACCCCGAGGCCTCTCAGCCCCAGCATTTT. The rearrangement joins TRBV9 to TRBJ1-5; D may be TRBD1 (5 bases). In germline, CDR1 is SGDLS, CDR2 YYNGEE. This CDR3 contains 15 residues. The V gene lost 4 bases and the J gene lost 6 bases, with 17 bases spanning the gap.

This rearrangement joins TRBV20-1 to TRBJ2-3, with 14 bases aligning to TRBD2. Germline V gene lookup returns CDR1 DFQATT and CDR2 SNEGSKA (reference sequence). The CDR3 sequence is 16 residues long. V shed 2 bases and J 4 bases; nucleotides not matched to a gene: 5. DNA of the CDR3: TGCAGTGCTAGACCGACTAGCGGGGGGGGCGCAGATACGCAGTATTTT. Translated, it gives CSARPTSGGGADTQYF.

The CDR3 region is CASSRGGWGFSSYNEQFF. In DNA form, the CDR3 reads TGTGCCAGCAGTCGAGGGGGCTGGGGGTTTAGCTCCTACAATGAGCAGTTCTTC. This sequence joins TRBV12-3 or TRBV12-4 and TRBJ2-1, with 7 positions matching TRBD1. J lost 0 bases, V lost 5 bases, and 13 bases had no gene match. The CDR3 has 18 amino acids.